Sequencing of this T cell receptor beta chain was carried out in a study of spatial heterogeneity in lung cancer. The germline V and J ends were trimmed by 0 bases and 3 bases, with 8 bases remaining between them. Germline CDR1 LGHNA, CDR2 YSLEER. The length of the CDR3 is 15 residues. This clonotype was counted ten times or more. Time point defined: sample taken at primary tumor resection. TCRdb recomputed calls from the 5' RACE reads with MiXCR, one row per CDR3 protein. The sample consists of 20,000 to 25,000 distinct CDR3 sequences, around 4.3% of them appearing once. Source: PBMCs, taken at surgery. This receptor was identified in a male donor with early-stage non-small cell lung cancer. The chain has TRBV4-3 and TRBJ1-4; D remains unclear. CDR3 region: CASSQEPSANEKLFF. The CDR3 coding sequence is TGCGCCAGCAGCCAAGAGCCGAGCGCTAATGAAAAACTGTTTTTT.